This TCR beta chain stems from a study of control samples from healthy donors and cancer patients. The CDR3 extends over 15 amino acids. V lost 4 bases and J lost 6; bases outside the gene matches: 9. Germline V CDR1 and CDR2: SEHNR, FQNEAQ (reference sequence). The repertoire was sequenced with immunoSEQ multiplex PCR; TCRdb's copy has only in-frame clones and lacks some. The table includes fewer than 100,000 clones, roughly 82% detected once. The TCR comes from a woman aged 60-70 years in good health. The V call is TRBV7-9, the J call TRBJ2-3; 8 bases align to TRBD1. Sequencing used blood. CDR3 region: CASSSGAGGWDTQYF. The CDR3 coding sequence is TGTGCCAGCAGCTCGGGGGCAGGGGGCTGGGATACGCAGTATTTT.